The next 14 T cell receptor beta chains were all read from a single sample in a study of blood T cell repertoires in COVID-19. The table came from immunoSEQ multiplex PCR; TCRdb's copy has only in-frame clones and leaves some out. Of about 280,000 clones in the sample, 85% were seen once. The sequenced sample was peripheral blood. Source of these receptors: a man aged 50 or older with active or convalescent COVID-19.

CDR3 loop: CASSAGQGPYEQYF. The DNA of the CDR3 is TGTGCCAGCTCAGCCGGACAGGGACCCTACGAGCAGTACTTC. The V and J genes are TRBV18 and TRBJ2-7; 8 bases map to TRBD1. This CDR3 comprises 14 residues. Germline values: CDR1 KGHSH, CDR2 LQKENI. V gave up 5 bases and J gave up 2 bases; unmatched junction bases: 5.

This clone was detected only once. The chain uses TRBV5-1 and TRBJ1-5; no reliable D call. V shed 6 bases and J shed 4 bases, with 26 bases lying between them. Germline CDR1 is SGHRS and CDR2 is YFSETQ. This CDR3 has 18 amino acids. The CDR3 bases are TGCGCCAGCACCCCTCCCCCCCCTCAACCCCCGGGTAATCAGCCCCAGCATTTT. As protein: CASTPPPPQPPGNQPQHF.

The V gene is TRBV27, the J gene TRBJ1-2; 7 positions match TRBD1. V lost 2 bases to trimming and J lost 4 bases; unmatched junction nucleotides: 13. Germline CDR1 is MNHEY and CDR2 is SMNVEV (reference sequence). The CDR3 runs to 17 residues. The CDR3 is CASSLRGNRGVSYGYTF. The CDR3 nucleotides are TGTGCCAGCAGTTTAAGAGGAAACAGGGGCGTCAGCTATGGCTACACCTTC.

This clone was seen only once. Other DNA sequences in this sample translate to the same CDR3. This chain uses TRBV5-1 with TRBJ1-2; D may be TRBD1 (5 bases). The CDR3 is 13 amino acids. The germline CDR1 and CDR2 sequences are SGHRS and YFSETQ. V was cut by 4 bases and J by 2 bases, with 9 bases left in between. CDR3 nucleotides: TGCGCCAGCAGCCTGACAGCCAACTATGGCTACACCTTC. It translates to CASSLTANYGYTF.

The chain carries TRBV7-8 and TRBJ2-1, with 8 bases lining up with TRBD2. Per the germline V gene, CDR1 is SGHVS and CDR2 is FQNEAQ. V shed 4 bases, J shed 5 bases, and the junction held 16 bases outside the gene matches. The CDR3 totals 18 residues. The CDR3 DNA reads TGTGCCAGCAGCTACTACTCCCCGGGACTAGTCCTAAACAATGAGCAGTTCTTC. Protein product: CASSYYSPGLVLNNEQFF. The full variable domain, completed using reference TRBV7-8 and TRBJ2-1, is GAGVSQSPRYKVAKRGQDVALRCDPISGHVSLFWYQQALGQGPEFLTYFQNEAQLDKSGLPSDRFFAERPEGSVSTLKIQRTQQEDSAVYLCASSYYSPGLVLNNEQFFGPGTRLTVL.

The chain employs TRBV6-5 and TRBJ1-1, with TRBD1 identical over 7 bases. The CDR3 extends over 15 amino acids. Germline assignment: CDR1 MNHEY and CDR2 SVGAGI. The trim removed 7 bases at V and 6 bases at J, leaving 14 bases unmatched. CDR3 region: CASNPTGFGFSEAFF. CDR3 nucleotides: TGTGCCAGCAATCCGACAGGGTTCGGTTTTTCTGAAGCTTTCTTT.

V gene TRBV5-1 combines with J gene TRBJ2-7, with D perhaps matching TRBD1 (5 bases). Trimming cost V 3 bases and J 3 bases, with 19 bases left between them. Germline CDR1 SGHRS, CDR2 YFSETQ. The CDR3 spans 16 residues. CDR3 DNA sequence: TGCGCCAGCAGCTCACGGACCGGAGACAGCTACTACGAGCAGTACTTC. This codes for CASSSRTGDSYYEQYF.

This clone was counted a few times. This chain links TRBV28 with TRBJ1-3; D gene ambiguous. CDR3 length: 16 residues. Germline-derived CDR1 and CDR2 are MDHEN and SYDVKM. Deletions cut 5 bases from V and 0 bases from J, with 14 bases between. The CDR3 sequence is CASSGGRRSSGNTIYF. CDR3 DNA: TGTGCCAGCAGTGGAGGGCGGAGGTCCTCTGGAAACACCATATATTTT.

V is TRBV27 and J is TRBJ1-1, with 7 bases matching TRBD1. The germline gives CDR1 MNHEY, CDR2 SMNVEV (reference sequence). The CDR3 consists of 12 residues. J was trimmed by 6 bases and V by 5 bases; bases with no gene match: 3. CDR3 sequence reads: CASSPGTAEAFF. CDR3 coding DNA: TGTGCCAGCAGTCCCGGGACAGCTGAAGCTTTCTTT.

This chain connects TRBV6-6 to TRBJ1-5, with D perhaps matching TRBD1 (5 bases). Trimming took 8 bases from V and 4 from J, leaving 12 bases between them. The CDR3 runs to 13 residues. Germline V gene lookup returns CDR1 MNHNY and CDR2 SVGAGI (reference sequence). DNA of the CDR3: TGTGCCAGCGGGGAGGGGAAAAATCAGCCCCAGCATTTT. Protein product: CASGEGKNQPQHF.

The chain links TRBV3-1 (or the pseudogene TRBV3-2) to TRBJ1-1; 8 positions agree with TRBD1. In germline, CDR1 is LGHDT, CDR2 YNNKEL (reference sequence). J was trimmed by 10 bases and V by 1 base; bases with no gene match: 8. CDR3 length: 14 residues. The CDR3 sequence is CASSQGTGQSVAFF. The CDR3 DNA reads TGTGCCAGCAGCCAAGGGACAGGGCAGAGTGTAGCTTTCTTT.

This chain uses TRBV4-3 with TRBJ2-7, with 9 nucleotides matching TRBD1. Germline CDR1 reads LGHNA; CDR2 reads YSLEER. With V trimmed by 1 base and J by 4 bases, 2 bases remained unmatched. The CDR3 length is 14 residues. In nucleotides, the CDR3 is TGCGCCAGCAGCCAAGGGACAGGGGAGTACGAGCAGTACTTC. Residues: CASSQGTGEYEQYF.

In DNA form, the CDR3 reads TGTGCCAGCCCAGCTTGGTGGACTAGCGGGAGGAAGGGTAGCTCGGAGACCCAGTACTTC. Amino acid sequence: CASPAWWTSGRKGSSETQYF. The chain links TRBV9 to TRBJ2-5; 14 bases fit TRBD2. J gave up 5 bases and V 7 bases, and 22 bases lay outside the gene matches. The CDR3 covers 20 residues. CDR1 SGDLS and CDR2 YYNGEE come from the germline V gene.

This sequence joins TRBV6-5 and TRBJ2-2; D gene unclear. V lost 10 bases and J 3 bases, leaving 15 bases between the germline ends. The CDR3 has 14 residues. Per germline, CDR1 MNHEY and CDR2 SVGAGI. CDR3 bases: TGTGCCACCTCGAACTACCGCCACACCGGGGAGCTGTTTTTT. It translates to CATSNYRHTGELFF.